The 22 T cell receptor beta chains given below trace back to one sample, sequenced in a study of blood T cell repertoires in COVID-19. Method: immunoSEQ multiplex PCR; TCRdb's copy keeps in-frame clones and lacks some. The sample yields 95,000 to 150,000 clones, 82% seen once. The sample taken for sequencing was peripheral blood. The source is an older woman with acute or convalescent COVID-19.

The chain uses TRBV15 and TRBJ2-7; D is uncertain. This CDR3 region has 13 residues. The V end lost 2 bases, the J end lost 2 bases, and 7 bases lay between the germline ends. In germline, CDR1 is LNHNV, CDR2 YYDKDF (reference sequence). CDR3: CATSRQATYEQYF. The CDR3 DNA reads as TGTGCCACCAGCAGACAGGCTACCTACGAGCAGTACTTC.

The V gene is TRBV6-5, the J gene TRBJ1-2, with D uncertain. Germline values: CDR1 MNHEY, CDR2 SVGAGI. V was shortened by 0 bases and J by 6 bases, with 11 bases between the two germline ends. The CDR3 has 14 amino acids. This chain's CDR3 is CASSYSLTGDGYTF. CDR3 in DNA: TGTGCCAGCAGTTACTCCCTGACGGGTGATGGCTACACCTTC.

The DNA of the CDR3 is TGTGCCAGCACCGGAGGGTCATATAGCAATCAGCCCCAGCATTTT. Amino acids: CASTGGSYSNQPQHF. The chain combines TRBV6-5 with TRBJ1-5, with no clear D. The germline V and J ends were trimmed by 7 bases and 0 bases, with 13 bases remaining between them. The CDR3 consists of 15 residues. Germline-derived CDR1 and CDR2 are MNHEY and SVGAGI.

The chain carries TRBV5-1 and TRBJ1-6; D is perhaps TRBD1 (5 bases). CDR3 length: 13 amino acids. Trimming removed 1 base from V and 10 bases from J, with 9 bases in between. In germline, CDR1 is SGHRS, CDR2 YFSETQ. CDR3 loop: CASSLRTRSPLHF. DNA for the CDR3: TGCGCCAGCAGCTTGCGGACAAGGTCACCCCTCCACTTT.

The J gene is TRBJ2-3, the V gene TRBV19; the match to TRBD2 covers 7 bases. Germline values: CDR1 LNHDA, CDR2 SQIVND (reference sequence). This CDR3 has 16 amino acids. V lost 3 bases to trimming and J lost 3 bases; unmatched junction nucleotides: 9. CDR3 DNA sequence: TGTGCCAGTAGTATCGGGACTAACGGGGTTACAGATACGCAGTATTTT. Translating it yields CASSIGTNGVTDTQYF.

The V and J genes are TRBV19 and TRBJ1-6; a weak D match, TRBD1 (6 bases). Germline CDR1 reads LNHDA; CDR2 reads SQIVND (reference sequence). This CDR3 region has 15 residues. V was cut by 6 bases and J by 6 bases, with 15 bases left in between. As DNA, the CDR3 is TGTGCCAGTAGCGGACAGAGCACGGCTAATTCACCCCTCCACTTT. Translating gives CASSGQSTANSPLHF.

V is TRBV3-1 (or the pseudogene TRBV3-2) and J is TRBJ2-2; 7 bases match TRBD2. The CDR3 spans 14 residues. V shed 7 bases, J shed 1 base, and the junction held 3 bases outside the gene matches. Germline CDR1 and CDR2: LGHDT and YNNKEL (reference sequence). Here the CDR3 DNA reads TGTGCCAGCAATGGGGGGGTGAACACCGGGGAGCTGTTTTTT. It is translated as CASNGGVNTGELFF.

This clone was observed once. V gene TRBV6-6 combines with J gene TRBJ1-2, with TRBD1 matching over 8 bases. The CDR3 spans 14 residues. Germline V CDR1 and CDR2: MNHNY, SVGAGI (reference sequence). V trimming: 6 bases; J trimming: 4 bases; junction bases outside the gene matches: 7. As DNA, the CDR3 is TGTGCCAGCAGCCCCGGACAGGGAACCTATGGCTACACCTTC. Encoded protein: CASSPGQGTYGYTF.

For the CDR3, the DNA is TGTGCCAGCAGCTTTGACAGGGGCGGCGGCTACACCTTC. This translates into CASSFDRGGGYTF. This chain uses TRBV7-9 with TRBJ1-2, with 8 bases aligning to TRBD1. There are 13 residues in the CDR3. The germline V gene encodes CDR1 SEHNR and CDR2 FQNEAQ (reference sequence). After removal of 3 bases from V and 8 bases from J, the junction contained 5 bases not matched to a gene.

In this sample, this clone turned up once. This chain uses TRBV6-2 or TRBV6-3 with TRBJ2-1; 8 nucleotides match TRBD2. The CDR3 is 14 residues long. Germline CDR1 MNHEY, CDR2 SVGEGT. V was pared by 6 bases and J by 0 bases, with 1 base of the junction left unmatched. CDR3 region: CASSLAGSYNEQFF. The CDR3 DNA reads TGTGCCAGCAGCCTAGCGGGCTCCTACAATGAGCAGTTCTTC.

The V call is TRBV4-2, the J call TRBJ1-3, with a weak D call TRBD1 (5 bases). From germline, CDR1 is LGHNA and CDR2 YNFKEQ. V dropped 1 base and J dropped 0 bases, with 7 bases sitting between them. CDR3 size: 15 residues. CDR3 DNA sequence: TGTGCCAGCAGCCAAGTGGACACCTCTGGAAACACCATATATTTT. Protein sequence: CASSQVDTSGNTIYF.

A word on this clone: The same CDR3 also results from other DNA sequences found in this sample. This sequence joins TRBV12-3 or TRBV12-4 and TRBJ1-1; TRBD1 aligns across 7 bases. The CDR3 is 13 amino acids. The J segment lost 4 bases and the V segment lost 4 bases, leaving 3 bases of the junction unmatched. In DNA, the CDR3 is TGTGCCAGCAGTTCGAACAGGGGCACTGAAGCTTTCTTT. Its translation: CASSSNRGTEAFF.

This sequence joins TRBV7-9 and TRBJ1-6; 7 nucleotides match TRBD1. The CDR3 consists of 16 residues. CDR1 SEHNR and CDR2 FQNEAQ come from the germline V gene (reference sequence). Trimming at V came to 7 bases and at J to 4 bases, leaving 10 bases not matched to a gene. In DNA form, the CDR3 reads TGTGCCAGCAACTATGGGAGACAGGGATATAATTCACCCCTCCACTTT. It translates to CASNYGRQGYNSPLHF.

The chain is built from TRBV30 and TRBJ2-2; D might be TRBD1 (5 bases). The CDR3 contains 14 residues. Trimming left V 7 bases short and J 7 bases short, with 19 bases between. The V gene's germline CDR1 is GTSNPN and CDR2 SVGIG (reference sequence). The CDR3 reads CAFGQLADIGELFF. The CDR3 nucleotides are TGTGCCTTCGGACAACTCGCGGACATCGGGGAGCTGTTTTTT.

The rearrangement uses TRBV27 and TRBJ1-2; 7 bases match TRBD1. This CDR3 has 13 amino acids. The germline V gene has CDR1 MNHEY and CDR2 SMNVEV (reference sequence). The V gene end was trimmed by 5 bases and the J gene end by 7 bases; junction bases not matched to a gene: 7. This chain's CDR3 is CASSHDRVGGYTF. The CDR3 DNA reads TGTGCCAGCAGTCACGACAGGGTTGGTGGCTACACCTTC.

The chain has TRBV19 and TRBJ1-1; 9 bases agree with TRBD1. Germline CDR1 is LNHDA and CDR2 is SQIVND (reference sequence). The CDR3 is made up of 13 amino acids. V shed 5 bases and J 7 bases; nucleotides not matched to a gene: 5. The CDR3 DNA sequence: TGTGCCAGTAGTCAGGGACAGGGTGGTGAAGCTTTCTTT. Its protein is CASSQGQGGEAFF. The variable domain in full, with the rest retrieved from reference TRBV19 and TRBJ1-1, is DGGITQSPKYLFRKEGQNVTLSCEQNLNHDAMYWYRQDPGQGLRLIYYSQIVNDFQKGDIAEGYSVSREKKESFPLTVTSAQKNPTAFYLCASSQGQGGEAFFGQGTRLTVV.

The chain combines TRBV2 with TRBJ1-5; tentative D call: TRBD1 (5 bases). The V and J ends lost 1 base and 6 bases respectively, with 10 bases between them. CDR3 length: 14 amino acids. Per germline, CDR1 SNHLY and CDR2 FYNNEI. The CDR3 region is CASSEGTGGQPQHF. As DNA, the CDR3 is TGTGCCAGCAGTGAAGGAACCGGGGGTCAGCCCCAGCATTTT. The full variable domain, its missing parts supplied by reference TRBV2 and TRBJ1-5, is EPEVTQTPSHQVTQMGQEVILRCVPISNHLYFYWYRQILGQKVEFLVSFYNNEISEKSEIFDDQFSVERPDGSNFTLKIRSTKLEDSAMYFCASSEGTGGQPQHFGDGTRLSIL.

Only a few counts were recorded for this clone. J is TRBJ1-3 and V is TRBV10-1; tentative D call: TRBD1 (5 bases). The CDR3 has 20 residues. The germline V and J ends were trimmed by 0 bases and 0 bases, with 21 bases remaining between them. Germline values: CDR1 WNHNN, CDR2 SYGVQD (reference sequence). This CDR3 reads CASSESYCGGGGDSGNTIYF. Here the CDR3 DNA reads TGCGCCAGCAGTGAGTCTTACTGTGGGGGTGGCGGGGACTCTGGAAACACCATATATTTT.

The CDR3 loop is CASSSGPWNTEAFF. Here the CDR3 DNA reads TGTGCCAGCAGCTCAGGCCCGTGGAACACTGAAGCTTTCTTT. The chain joins TRBV11-2 to TRBJ1-1; D is uncertain. Germline V gene lookup returns CDR1 SGHAT and CDR2 FQNNGV. The CDR3 totals 14 residues. V lost 4 bases and J 1 base, leaving 10 bases between the germline ends.

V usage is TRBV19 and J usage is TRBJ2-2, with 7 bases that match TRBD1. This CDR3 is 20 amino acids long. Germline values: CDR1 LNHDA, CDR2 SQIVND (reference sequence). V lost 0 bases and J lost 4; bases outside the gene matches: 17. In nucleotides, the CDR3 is TGTGCCAGTAGTATAGAATTAAGGCGAACAGGGGTAGTCGGCACCGGGGAGCTGTTTTTT. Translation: CASSIELRRTGVVGTGELFF.

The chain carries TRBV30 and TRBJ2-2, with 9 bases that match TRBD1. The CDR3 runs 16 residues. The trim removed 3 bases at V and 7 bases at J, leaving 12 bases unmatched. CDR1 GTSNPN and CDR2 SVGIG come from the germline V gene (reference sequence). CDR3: CAWRPPGQGFGGELFF. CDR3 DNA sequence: TGTGCCTGGAGGCCTCCGGGACAGGGCTTCGGCGGGGAGCTGTTTTTT.

Here the CDR3 DNA reads TGTGCCAGCAGCCTGGCGGCTAGCGATTACAATGAGCAGTTCTTC. Its protein product is CASSLAASDYNEQFF. This chain uses TRBV6-5 with TRBJ2-1, with D possibly TRBD2 on 6 matching bases. The V gene lost 6 bases and the J gene lost 4 bases, with 16 bases spanning the gap. This CDR3 spans 15 amino acids. The germline gives CDR1 MNHEY, CDR2 SVGAGI.